The entry below gives a single TCR beta chain sequence along with its context. Its target is unknown. This entry is derived from a study of shared clonotypes between healthy human individuals. The study's findings and limits: The rarefaction results pointed to incomplete sorted-subset sequencing despite large depth.

V was trimmed by 6 bases and J by 5 bases, leaving 16 bases between them. CDR3 length equals 14 residues. Looked up from germline, CDR1 is SGHAT and CDR2 is FQNNGV. The donors, all of them Caucasian adults, lived in Nashville, Tennessee. Both subsets, CD45RA+ naive and CD45RA-negative memory, were split from the CD4+ cells. For every subset, genomic DNA was evenly distributed across several immunoSEQ plates. Produced via immunoSEQ multiplex PCR; TCRdb's table is partial and in-frame only. The data contain 1.4 million or so clones, 97% to 99% of them singletons. This receptor was obtained from a man in his thirties or forties in good health. Specimen: naive CD4+ T cells sorted from blood. As to subset: CD45RA+ positively selected. The chain has TRBV11-2 and TRBJ1-1; a possible D gene is TRBD1 (5 bases). The CDR3 loop reads CASSHMRGRTEAFF. DNA for the CDR3: TGTGCCAGCAGTCATATGCGGGGCCGGACTGAAGCTTTCTTT.